Shown below are 3 T cell receptor beta chains from a single sample sequenced in a study of blood T cells in healthy people across ages. Then a second PCR, running about 6 to 12 cycles, was carried out with a sample-barcoded 5' primer and a J-beta primer mix. TCRdb passed the 5' RACE reads through MiXCR, listing each CDR3 protein once. The data contain about 800,000 distinct CDR3 sequences, 20% to 30% of them seen just once; the ten biggest clones take up around 3.6%. The same sample was also studied in work on T cells of mothers and their children.

The sequenced material came from blood. The receptors were gathered from a boy younger than 18 in good health.

In this sample, this clonotype turned up a few times. The chain joins TRBV6-4 to TRBJ2-7; the D is unclear. The CDR3 is 15 residues long. Germline assignment: CDR1 MRHNA and CDR2 SNTAGT. Deletions cut 7 bases from V and 4 bases from J, with 20 bases between. The CDR3 DNA reads as TGTGCCAGCATGGGTAGTCAGCCTGATCCGTACGAGCAGTACTTC. Protein sequence: CASMGSQPDPYEQYF.

The V and J genes are TRBV10-3 and TRBJ2-5, with a weak D call TRBD1 (6 bases). The DNA end lines up better with TRBJ2-7; the J call may be wrong. The CDR3 loop spans 12 amino acids. Germline V lookup: CDR1 ENHRY, CDR2 SYGVKD. CDR3 coding DNA: TGTGCCATCAGTCCACAGGGTCCCGAGCAGTACTTC. Amino acid sequence: CAISPQGPEQYF.

This clonotype was counted a few times. The V and J genes are TRBV7-9 and TRBJ2-4, with D perhaps being TRBD1 or TRBD2 (5 bases each). CDR3 size: 14 residues. Trimming left V 5 bases short and J 6 bases short, with 14 bases between. Germline CDR1 SEHNR, CDR2 FQNEAQ (reference sequence). DNA for the CDR3: TGTGCCAGCAGCCCAGGGAGCGGCACAAACATTCAGTACTTC. Its translation is CASSPGSGTNIQYF.